The entry below describes one T cell receptor (beta chain). The table came from immunoSEQ multiplex PCR; TCRdb's copy has only in-frame clones and leaves some out. The sample shows roughly 100,000 clones, 85% to 90% of them seen only once. This entry is derived from a study of T cell responses to AZD1222 COVID-19 vaccine. CDR3 size: 16 residues. The germline V gene has CDR1 LGHDT and CDR2 YNNKEL (reference sequence). V was pared by 4 bases and J by 6 bases, with 6 bases of the junction left unmatched. V usage is TRBV3-1 (or the pseudogene TRBV3-2) and J usage is TRBJ2-2; 12 bases align to TRBD2. The sample in question was peripheral blood, obtained on day 0 of AZD1222 vaccination. The origin of this receptor is an adult in good health. The CDR3 sequence: CASSRRTSGKPGELFF. CDR3 sequence (DNA): TGTGCCAGCAGCCGCCGGACTAGCGGGAAACCCGGGGAGCTGTTTTTT.